The clone carrying this T cell receptor beta chain came up a few times. Its antigen is currently unknown. Trimming cost V 0 bases and J 2 bases, with 9 bases left between them. Germline CDR1 SGHRS, CDR2 YFSETQ. This CDR3 comprises 14 residues. The whole isolated RNA underwent reverse transcription, so sequencing captured expressed TCRB transcripts. Reads from naive, central memory and regulatory T cell samples averaged about 3.57 million. Sequencing used immunoSEQ multiplex PCR; TCRdb keeps in-frame clones, though not all of them. The repertoire has fewer than 250,000 clones, around 65% of them found once; the top ten carry around 0.05%. This sample was included in a study of beta chain features in type 1 diabetes. General study points: Shortening that was moderate but significant affected the TCRB CDR3s of Type 1 diabetes patients in all four CD4+ subsets. Compared to healthy donors, patients appeared to have naive, central memory and Treg TCRB repertoires that were more alike.

The chain has TRBV5-1 and TRBJ2-7, with no clear D. The specimen sequenced was naive CD4+ T cells from blood. The clonotype comes from a man younger than 45 in good health. The CDR3 nucleotides read TGCGCCAGCAGCTTGGAAGGTTTGCCCTACGAGCAGTACTTC. The encoded protein is CASSLEGLPYEQYF.